This section outlines one T cell receptor (beta chain) sequence together with its context. Its matching antigen is unknown. With a much larger clone just one base away, this may be a read error. Naive CD8 libraries were made from about 20,000 to 1,000,000 sorted cells, and they used 10%, 30% or 50% RNA. Making the bulk TCR libraries relied on previously described methods and listed TCR primers. Each CDR3 protein is one row after TCRdb ran MiXCR on the PCR reads. The table records about 640,000 distinct CDR3 sequences, approximately 20% of them present only once. Germline V gene sequence: CDR1 SGHTA, CDR2 FQGNSA. CDR3 length equals 17 residues. This sample was included in a study of molecular identifiers for immune sequencing clone quantification. Study-level results: Clones above 20 RNA copies contained over 98% of effector molecules but under 1% of naive ones.

The specimen sequenced was naive CD8+ T cells from blood, with Jurkat cell RNA spiked in. This sample's subset: FACS-sorted CD8+CD4-CCR7+CD45RA+ naive T cells. The chain couples TRBV7-2 to TRBJ1-1, with 9 bases matching TRBD1. This receptor was identified in a human donor in good health. Some libraries in this study had Jurkat cell RNA spiked in. CDR3 sequence reads: CASSSRQGGRWDTEASF. The CDR3 region has the DNA TGTGCCAGCAGCTCACGACAGGGGGGTAGGTGGGACACTGAAGCTTCCTTT.